This entry lists 8 T cell receptor beta chains sequenced from one sample in a study of blood T cell repertoires in COVID-19. Using immunoSEQ multiplex PCR, the repertoire was profiled, and TCRdb retains in-frame clones only, with some absent. The sample has 130,000 or so clones, approximately 88% seen once. The sample consisted of peripheral blood. The source is a woman older than 75 with acute or convalescent COVID-19.

The chain employs TRBV7-2 and TRBJ2-2; 7 bases map to TRBD2. V shed 1 base and J 8 bases; nucleotides not matched to a gene: 4. Germline CDR1 reads SGHTA; CDR2 reads FQGNSA. This CDR3 contains 14 residues. The CDR3 loop is CASSLGGLPGELFF. The CDR3 coding sequence is TGTGCCAGCAGCTTAGGGGGACTACCAGGGGAGCTGTTTTTT.

The V and J genes are TRBV5-1 and TRBJ2-7; TRBD1 agrees at 9 bases. CDR1 and CDR2 from the germline V gene are SGHRS and YFSETQ. This CDR3 comprises 13 residues. V lost 9 bases, J lost 3 bases, and 7 bases stayed unmatched. The DNA for the CDR3 is TGCGCCACCCCGGGACAGGGAAACTACGAGCAGTACTTC. Translating gives CATPGQGNYEQYF.

The J gene is TRBJ1-4, the V gene TRBV15; D is unresolved. With 1 base removed from V and 4 bases from J, the gap between germline ends came to 13 bases. This CDR3 region has 16 residues. Germline assignment: CDR1 LNHNV and CDR2 YYDKDF (reference sequence). CDR3 sequence: CATSRVRSPYNEKLFF. CDR3 nucleotides: TGTGCCACCAGCAGAGTTCGCAGTCCTTATAATGAAAAACTGTTTTTT.

The V and J genes are TRBV20-1 and TRBJ2-7; possible D gene TRBD2, 5 bases. The CDR3 sequence is 14 residues long. Germline values: CDR1 DFQATT, CDR2 SNEGSKA (reference sequence). V was trimmed by 3 bases and J by 0 bases, leaving 12 bases between them. The CDR3 is CSASDSSPSYEQYF. In DNA form, the CDR3 reads TGCAGTGCTAGTGATTCTAGCCCCTCCTACGAGCAGTACTTC.

This chain links TRBV9 with TRBJ2-1; 7 bases are shared with TRBD2. The CDR3 loop spans 17 amino acids. Germline trimming cut 4 bases from V and 8 bases from J; bases unmatched to any gene: 18. Germline CDR1 and CDR2: SGDLS and YYNGEE. For the CDR3, the DNA is TGTGCCAGCAGCCCCCGTGGGCTAGCGGTCAGAGGCGATGAGCAGTTCTTC. Translation: CASSPRGLAVRGDEQFF.

The V call is TRBV5-1, the J call TRBJ2-3; 12 nucleotides match TRBD2. V was clipped by 5 bases and J by 5 bases; unmatched bases: 6. Germline assignment: CDR1 SGHRS and CDR2 YFSETQ. The CDR3 has 15 residues. The CDR3 nucleotides are TGCGCCAGCAGTTCTAGCGGGAGGGCCGGAGATACGCAGTATTTT. It codes for CASSSSGRAGDTQYF.

The genes are TRBV20-1 and TRBJ1-2, with D tentatively TRBD1 (5 bases). The ends were cut back, 3 bases at V and 7 bases at J, with 12 bases in the middle. Germline values: CDR1 DFQATT, CDR2 SNEGSKA (reference sequence). This CDR3 spans 12 amino acids. The CDR3 DNA reads as TGCAGTGCTAGTTTGGGGCTTGGTGGCTACACCTTC. Translation gives CSASLGLGGYTF.

For this clone: One base away lies a much larger clone, so this may be a sequencing read error. The sample contains more than one DNA sequence encoding this CDR3. This chain links TRBV7-2 with TRBJ1-2; TRBD1 matches at 11 bases. Germline-derived CDR1 and CDR2 are SGHTA and FQGNSA. The CDR3 has 15 residues. Germline trimming cut 1 base from V and 2 bases from J; bases unmatched to any gene: 0. CDR3 coding DNA: TGTGCCAGCAGCTTAGGGACAGGGGGCAACTATGGCTACACCTTC. It translates to CASSLGTGGNYGYTF.